The rows below give T cell receptor beta chains drawn from one sample of a study of T cells in Graves' hyperthyroidism and ophthalmopathy. TCRdb re-derived calls from the multiplex PCR reads in MiXCR, one entry per CDR3 protein. Of hundreds of thousands of distinct CDR3 sequences in the sample, approximately 18% are singletons; the top ten hold over 15%. Sequencing was performed on blood. The receptors were gathered from a woman between 45 and 60 years old with Graves' hyperthyroidism that later progressed to Graves' ophthalmopathy. Both conserved end residues are part of each CDR3. The D gene is left open where the match is weak. Size tells how often a clone was seen (once, few, many) or the class of an expanded clone, and some rows leave it out.

j_call v_call d_call clone_size cdr3_aa cdr3_nt
TRBJ1-6 TRBV12-5 TRBD1 - CASGPGQGGSPLHF TGTGCTAGTGGCCCCGGACAGGGCGGTTCACCCCTCCACTTT
TRBJ2-2 TRBV6-6 - many CASSYSGRWLRDTGELFF TGTGCCAGCAGTTACTCGGGCAGGTGGCTTCGTGACACCGGGGAGCTGTTTTTT
TRBJ1-2 TRBV24-1 TRBD1 few CATSEPGTGRGYTF TGTGCCACCAGTGAACCCGGGACAGGTCGCGGCTACACCTTC
TRBJ2-1 TRBV20-1 - many CSARVGYEQFF TGCAGTGCTAGAGTGGGCTATGAGCAGTTCTTC
TRBJ2-7 TRBV4-1 - many CASSQTTSGPSYEQYF TGCGCCAGCAGCCAAACTACCTCGGGACCCTCCTACGAGCAGTACTTC
TRBJ2-3 TRBV6-1 - - CASSELRGVRSTDTQYF TGTGCCAGCAGTGAATTGAGAGGGGTTCGGAGCACAGATACGCAGTATTTT
TRBJ2-1 TRBV7-2 TRBD2 few CARRDGIAGGHEQFF TGTGCCAGGAGGGACGGCATAGCGGGGGGGCATGAGCAGTTCTTC
TRBJ1-5 TRBV12-5 - - CASGLLIRGLNQPQHF TGTGCTAGTGGTTTGTTAATAAGGGGCCTGAATCAGCCCCAGCATTTT
TRBJ1-4 TRBV27 - few CASSRNSGGNEKLFF TGTGCCAGCAGTCGGAACAGTGGGGGGAATGAAAAACTGTTTTTT
TRBJ1-5 TRBV7-6 - few CASSLHSNQPQHF TGTGCCAGCAGCCTGCACAGCAATCAGCCCCAGCATTTT
TRBJ2-5 TRBV10-3 TRBD1 - CAISERKGTVKGETQYF TGTGCCATCAGTGAGCGGAAGGGGACAGTAAAGGGGGAGACCCAGTACTTC
TRBJ2-1 TRBV6-5 - - CASSYSAGLKNEQFF TGTGCCAGCAGTTACTCGGCAGGGTTGAAAAATGAGCAGTTCTTC
TRBJ2-5 TRBV3-1 - many CASSQAAGAETQYF TGTGCCAGCAGCCAAGCTGCCGGGGCGGAGACCCAGTACTTC
TRBJ2-3 TRBV20-1 TRBD2 many CSPLGGADTDTQYF TGCAGTCCACTCGGGGGGGCTGATACAGATACGCAGTATTTT
TRBJ2-3 TRBV29-1 - few CSVGPIAPRTDTQYF TGCAGCGTTGGTCCAATAGCCCCCCGCACAGATACGCAGTATTTT
TRBJ2-2 TRBV6-1 - many CASMIVNTGELFF TGTGCCAGCATGATTGTGAACACCGGGGAGCTGTTTTTT
TRBJ2-3 TRBV27 - many CASSLRGQHTDTQYF TGTGCCAGCAGTTTAAGGGGTCAGCACACAGATACGCAGTATTTT
TRBJ2-3 TRBV29-1 - - CSFDSTDTQYF TGCAGCTTTGATAGCACAGATACGCAGTATTTT
TRBJ1-1 TRBV5-6 TRBD1 - CASSLSPGGNTEAFF TGTGCCAGCAGCTTAAGTCCAGGGGGGAACACTGAAGCTTTCTTT
TRBJ2-3 TRBV19 - - CASSIGFTQYF TGTGCCAGTAGTATTGGGTTTACGCAGTATTTT
TRBJ1-4 TRBV30 - few CAWSVITSNEKLFF TGTGCCTGGAGTGTAATCACATCTAATGAAAAACTGTTTTTT
TRBJ2-7 TRBV10-3 - - CAITPDRSGEQYF TGTGCCATCACCCCGGACAGATCCGGCGAGCAGTACTTC
TRBJ2-3 TRBV10-2 - few CASSSLGADTQYF TGCGCCAGCAGCTCCTTGGGGGCAGATACGCAGTATTTT
TRBJ1-5 TRBV27 TRBD1 many CASSLLGTGYNQPQHF TGTGCCAGCAGTTTATTGGGGACAGGGTACAATCAGCCCCAGCATTTT
TRBJ2-1 TRBV12-3/TRBV12-4 - - CASSGDWTYNEQFF TGTGCCAGCAGTGGGGACTGGACCTACAATGAGCAGTTCTTC
TRBJ2-2 TRBV12-3/TRBV12-4 - - CASSSSEGDTSTGELFF TGTGCCAGCAGCTCCTCCGAGGGGGACACTTCCACCGGGGAGCTGTTTTTT
TRBJ2-1 TRBV3-1 TRBD2 many CASSSPGGGVGEQFF TGTGCCAGCAGCTCCCCTGGCGGGGGGGTGGGAGAGCAGTTCTTC
TRBJ1-2 TRBV29-1 TRBD1 - CSVPQGDGYTF TGCAGCGTTCCCCAGGGGGATGGCTACACCTTC
TRBJ1-1 TRBV27 TRBD1 few CASSLFPGQMNTEAFF TGTGCCAGCAGTTTATTTCCGGGACAGATGAACACTGAAGCTTTCTTT
TRBJ2-3 TRBV19 TRBD2 - CASSPGLAGGPGTDTQYF TGTGCCAGTAGCCCCGGGCTAGCGGGGGGGCCCGGCACAGATACGCAGTATTTT
TRBJ1-5 TRBV12-3/TRBV12-4 TRBD1 many CASSLRQGAGQPQHF TGTGCCAGCAGTTTAAGACAGGGGGCAGGACAGCCCCAGCATTTT
TRBJ1-1 TRBV9 - few CASSVKAWGDPNTEAFF TGTGCCAGCAGCGTAAAGGCCTGGGGGGATCCGAACACTGAAGCTTTCTTT
TRBJ1-1 TRBV6-1 - many CASSRQSMNTEAFF TGTGCCAGCAGTAGACAGAGCATGAACACTGAAGCTTTCTTT
TRBJ2-1 TRBV5-1 - - CPYYLSTREFYNEQFF TGCCCTTACTACCTTTCTACACGGGAATTCTACAATGAGCAGTTCTTC
TRBJ1-1 TRBV3-1 - many CASSQDSRAGEAFF TGTGCCAGCAGCCAAGATAGCCGAGCAGGTGAAGCTTTCTTT
TRBJ1-1 TRBV16 - few CASSQSGGMNTEAFF TGTGCCAGCAGCCAATCTGGGGGGATGAACACTGAAGCTTTCTTT
TRBJ2-7 TRBV3-1 - few CASRPSRGPYEQYF TGTGCCAGCAGACCGTCCAGGGGCCCCTACGAGCAGTACTTC
TRBJ1-1 TRBV11-2 - few CASSSKLGQKNTEAFF TGTGCCAGCAGTTCTAAATTGGGACAAAAGAACACTGAAGCTTTCTTT
TRBJ1-1 TRBV14 TRBD1 few CASSPRAGGYLNTEAFF TGTGCCAGCAGCCCCCGGGCAGGGGGTTACCTGAACACTGAAGCTTTCTTT
TRBJ2-5 TRBV2 - many CASSEQYGRKTQYF TGTGCCAGCAGTGAACAGTATGGGAGAAAGACCCAGTACTTC
TRBJ1-2 TRBV7-9 - few CASSLEAPNYGYTF TGTGCCAGCAGCTTAGAGGCACCTAACTATGGCTACACCTTC
TRBJ2-3 TRBV4-1 - - CASSQAVDTQYF TGCGCCAGCAGCCAAGCGGTAGATACGCAGTATTTT
TRBJ2-3 TRBV7-9 - many CASSFSAGVTDTQYF TGTGCCAGCAGCTTCTCGGCAGGGGTCACAGATACGCAGTATTTT
TRBJ1-2 TRBV7-8 - many CASSRGSGYTF TGTGCCAGCAGCAGAGGGTCGGGCTACACCTTC
TRBJ1-6 TRBV6-9 TRBD1 - CASSYWTGGDSPLHF TGTGCCAGCAGTTACTGGACAGGGGGAGATTCACCCCTCCACTTT
TRBJ1-5 TRBV2 TRBD1 many CASGRDSNQPQHF TGTGCCAGCGGCCGGGACAGTAATCAGCCCCAGCATTTT
TRBJ2-3 TRBV5-1 TRBD2 - CASSFAALAGSTDTQYF TGCGCCAGCAGCTTCGCAGCTCTAGCGGGGAGCACAGATACGCAGTATTTT
TRBJ1-6 TRBV9 - - CASSAIGQSPLHF TGTGCCAGCAGCGCAATTGGACAGTCACCCCTCCACTTT